This is a list of T cell receptor beta chains from one sample in a study of cytotoxic CD8 clonotypes in ibrutinib-treated CLL. Generated by immunoSEQ multiplex PCR, the TCRdb table keeps only in-frame clones and is missing some. The sample lists hundreds of thousands of clones; roughly 74% were seen once. Sequencing was performed on PBMCs, taken after 24 months of ibrutinib treatment. The receptors were sampled from a human donor with chronic lymphocytic leukemia. CDR3s include the opening cysteine and the closing phenylalanine or tryptophan. Fields, in order: V gene, clone size, CDR3 protein. The listing skips clone size in some rows; elsewhere it reads once, few, many or a size class.

>TRBV11-2|-
CASSRSGQGPDTQYF
>TRBV28|-
CASSPRAGVYYNEQFF
>TRBV19|-
CASDGNTDTQYF
>TRBV2|-
CASRSESSSGANVLTF
>TRBV27|-
CASGTWDRVGYTF
>TRBV18|-
CASSPYQGGEQYF
>TRBV9|few
CASVWREAHWQFF
>TRBV5-6|-
CASSRNSYEKLFF
>TRBV13|-
CASSRGTTRLNTEAFF
>TRBV29-1|-
CSVGCRWSNQPQHF
>TRBV9|few
CASSAPGTYGYGYTF
>TRBV18|few
CASSPQDGHNQPQHF
>TRBV28|once
CASIQPGQGKLAGQYF
>TRBV27|-
CASSSGHHEQFF
>TRBV10-1|-
CASSLASGSSYEQYF